A selection of T cell receptor beta chains follows, all from one sample in a study of early T cells in non-severe SARS-CoV-2 infection. TCRdb reprocessed the 5' RACE reads via MiXCR and lists one record per CDR3 protein. The data contain 55,000 to 75,000 distinct CDR3 sequences, approximately 7.7% of them singletons. What was sequenced was whole blood. The receptors derive from an adult who was a healthcare worker with PCR-confirmed SARS-CoV-2 infection or an uninfected control (not recorded which). CDR3s include the opening cysteine and the closing phenylalanine or tryptophan. D genes are given only for firm matches. For some rows the clone size is stated as once, few or many, or as a class when expanded; others skip it.

cdr3_aa: CASRTGQMNTEAFF
cdr3_nt: TGTGCCAGCAGGACGGGACAGATGAACACTGAAGCTTTCTTT
v_call: TRBV28
j_call: TRBJ1-1
d_call: TRBD1
clone_size: few

cdr3_aa: CASSLLAHDANEQFF
cdr3_nt: TGCGCCAGCAGCTTACTAGCCCATGATGCTAATGAGCAGTTCTTC
v_call: TRBV5-1
j_call: TRBJ2-1
d_call: NA
clone_size: NA

cdr3_aa: CASSLRQGASSGANVLTF
cdr3_nt: TGTGCCAGCAGCTTACGACAGGGGGCGAGCTCTGGGGCCAACGTCCTGACTTTC
v_call: TRBV7-8
j_call: TRBJ2-6
d_call: TRBD1
clone_size: many

cdr3_aa: CASSSHLDKRTDTQYF
cdr3_nt: TGTGCCAGCAGCTCCCACCTTGACAAACGCACAGATACGCAGTATTTT
v_call: TRBV7-6
j_call: TRBJ2-3
d_call: NA
clone_size: NA

cdr3_aa: CASNLWTEAFF
cdr3_nt: TGTGCCAGCAACCTCTGGACTGAAGCTTTCTTT
v_call: TRBV6-1
j_call: TRBJ1-1
d_call: NA
clone_size: few

cdr3_aa: CASSLTGGYVALHF
cdr3_nt: TGTGCCAGCAGTTTAACAGGAGGATATGTGGCCCTCCACTTT
v_call: TRBV12-3/TRBV12-4
j_call: TRBJ1-6
d_call: NA
clone_size: NA

cdr3_aa: CASSLAWTRGTDTQYF
cdr3_nt: TGTGCCAGCAGTTTAGCGTGGACTAGGGGCACAGATACGCAGTATTTT
v_call: TRBV12-3/TRBV12-4
j_call: TRBJ2-3
d_call: TRBD2
clone_size: many

cdr3_aa: CASSLDERNEQFF
cdr3_nt: TGTGCCAGCAGCTTAGACGAGCGGAATGAGCAGTTCTTC
v_call: TRBV11-3
j_call: TRBJ2-1
d_call: NA
clone_size: few

cdr3_aa: CSARDPKYADTQYF
cdr3_nt: TGCAGTGCTAGAGATCCCAAGTACGCAGATACGCAGTATTTT
v_call: TRBV20-1
j_call: TRBJ2-3
d_call: NA
clone_size: many

cdr3_aa: CASSFPPGTSGIGETQYF
cdr3_nt: TGTGCCAGCAGCTTCCCACCTGGGACTAGCGGGATCGGCGAGACCCAGTACTTC
v_call: TRBV5-4
j_call: TRBJ2-5
d_call: TRBD2
clone_size: few

cdr3_aa: CASSLEVERVYNEQFF
cdr3_nt: TGTGCCAGCAGCTTGGAGGTAGAGCGGGTTTACAATGAGCAGTTCTTC
v_call: TRBV5-6
j_call: TRBJ2-1
d_call: NA
clone_size: many

cdr3_aa: CASSATSETQYF
cdr3_nt: TGTGCCAGCAGCGCCACATCGGAGACCCAGTACTTC
v_call: TRBV11-2
j_call: TRBJ2-5
d_call: NA
clone_size: NA

cdr3_aa: CASSLLLAGGPRNEQFF
cdr3_nt: TGTGCCAGCAGCTTGCTACTAGCGGGAGGGCCACGCAATGAGCAGTTCTTC
v_call: TRBV7-3
j_call: TRBJ2-1
d_call: TRBD2
clone_size: many

cdr3_aa: CASSDGGYGYTF
cdr3_nt: TGTGCCAGCAGTGACGGGGGGTATGGCTACACCTTC
v_call: TRBV6-4
j_call: TRBJ1-2
d_call: NA
clone_size: NA

cdr3_aa: CSARSSYNSPLHF
cdr3_nt: TGCAGTGCGCGGAGCTCCTATAATTCACCCCTCCACTTT
v_call: TRBV20-1
j_call: TRBJ1-6
d_call: NA
clone_size: NA

cdr3_aa: CASSLPTPGVHEQYF
cdr3_nt: TGCGCCAGCAGCCTACCTACCCCAGGGGTCCACGAGCAGTACTTC
v_call: TRBV5-1
j_call: TRBJ2-7
d_call: NA
clone_size: few

cdr3_aa: CATSPSGGANTGELFF
cdr3_nt: TGTGCCACCAGTCCGTCAGGGGGAGCTAACACCGGGGAGCTGTTTTTT
v_call: TRBV24-1
j_call: TRBJ2-2
d_call: TRBD1
clone_size: NA

cdr3_aa: CASSPWTGVNYGYTF
cdr3_nt: TGTGCCAGCAGCCCTTGGACAGGGGTAAACTATGGCTACACCTTC
v_call: TRBV3-1
j_call: TRBJ1-2
d_call: TRBD1
clone_size: many

cdr3_aa: CSGVAGNEQYF
cdr3_nt: TGCAGCGGAGTGGCGGGGAATGAGCAGTACTTC
v_call: TRBV20-1
j_call: TRBJ2-7
d_call: NA
clone_size: NA

cdr3_aa: CASSLGRAGEQFF
cdr3_nt: TGTGCCAGCAGCCTGGGCAGGGCGGGTGAGCAGTTCTTC
v_call: TRBV3-1
j_call: TRBJ2-1
d_call: NA
clone_size: many

cdr3_aa: CSARATPTSGAGRGEAFF
cdr3_nt: TGCAGTGCTAGAGCTACACCCACCTCAGGGGCTGGGAGAGGTGAAGCTTTCTTT
v_call: TRBV20-1
j_call: TRBJ1-1
d_call: NA
clone_size: NA

cdr3_aa: CASSQAAGRNMNTEAFF
cdr3_nt: TGCGCCAGCAGCCAAGCCGCCGGACGGAACATGAACACTGAAGCTTTCTTT
v_call: TRBV4-1
j_call: TRBJ1-1
d_call: NA
clone_size: few

cdr3_aa: CSARVPAGETQYF
cdr3_nt: TGCAGTGCTAGGGTTCCGGCCGGTGAGACCCAGTACTTC
v_call: TRBV20-1
j_call: TRBJ2-5
d_call: NA
clone_size: many

cdr3_aa: CSALFQGADTQYF
cdr3_nt: TGCAGTGCTCTCTTTCAGGGGGCAGATACGCAGTATTTT
v_call: TRBV20-1
j_call: TRBJ2-3
d_call: TRBD1
clone_size: many

cdr3_aa: CSANRDTFSGNTIYF
cdr3_nt: TGCAGTGCTAACCGGGACACCTTCTCTGGAAACACCATATATTTT
v_call: TRBV20-1
j_call: TRBJ1-3
d_call: NA
clone_size: many